A selection of T cell receptor beta chains follows, all from one sample in a study of control samples from healthy donors and cancer patients. Profiled with immunoSEQ multiplex PCR; TCRdb holds only in-frame clones, not every one. There are 100,000 to 150,000 clones in the sample; 85% to 95% occur only once, and 0.58% lies in the top ten. The sample taken for sequencing was PBMCs. The source is a man aged 80 or over with head and neck cancer. CDR3s include the opening cysteine and the closing phenylalanine or tryptophan. Some rows mark clone size as missing; the rest say once, few, many or name a class of expanded clone.

v_gene	abundance	CDR3aa
TRBV7-9	NA	CASSLEGGTEAFF
TRBV7-6	NA	CASSPRFSLGSKNIQYF
TRBV10-3	NA	CAIREHRGGYNEQFF
TRBV24-1	NA	CATSDSGSNNEQFF
TRBV20-1	NA	CSAQLETQYF
TRBV19	NA	CASSIRGWGETQYF
TRBV19	NA	CASSMGVTYEQYF
TRBV3-1/TRBV3-2	NA	CASSPLRGYGTDTQYF
TRBV30	NA	CAWTAGLSRSYEQYF
TRBV19	NA	CASTIGAGTAYNQPQHF
TRBV29-1	NA	CSVERALNTEAFF
TRBV18	once	CASSPIAATDTQYF
TRBV5-1	NA	CASRGTGAPGASSNYGYTF
TRBV30	NA	CAWTPGQMFGQPQHF
TRBV15	NA	CATSRQGFVTEAFF
TRBV6-5	NA	CASRPGELSTDTQYF
TRBV6-6	NA	CASSSRPGGDQPQHF
TRBV30	few	CAWTWSRRNTEAFF
TRBV6-6	NA	CASSSRQALIGAFF
TRBV5-4	few	CASSLGTSGYNEQFF
TRBV5-4	NA	CASSSWTGSVGEQYF
TRBV18	NA	CASSPDREKLFF
TRBV11-2	NA	CASSLGLNGASGNTIYF
TRBV21-1	NA	CASDSGVGTGEDEQYF
TRBV11-2	NA	CASSLVQGGGANYGYTF
TRBV3-1/TRBV3-2	NA	CASSQAQGSTEAFF
TRBV30	NA	CAWLPRTSGNTIYF
TRBV19	NA	CASSALRKGNQPQHF
TRBV7-9	NA	CASSRRDRDEKLFF
TRBV13	once	CASSQGGRQYF
TRBV19	NA	CASKDPTIGEQFF
TRBV2	NA	CASGVSGSYEQYF
TRBV6-5	NA	CASSPRDRFNQPQHF
TRBV3-1/TRBV3-2	NA	CASSQDRGYYNSPLHF
TRBV15	once	CATSRDLQGYLTDTQYF
TRBV7-9	NA	CASSLTPSRGETQYF
TRBV7-2	NA	CASSFRTGSSYEQYF
TRBV19	NA	CASSSGPLYEQYF
TRBV25-1	NA	CASREQGAYSPLHF
TRBV5-1	NA	CASSWDSGANVLTF
TRBV10-3	NA	CAISPEGVGRRYF
TRBV7-9	NA	CASSYQRAAPGELFF
TRBV19	NA	CASSPPMVRSLNTEAFF
TRBV11-2	NA	CASSLSAEETQYF
TRBV18	NA	CASSPIPTGASTDTQYF
TRBV18	NA	CASSSTGKNTEAFF
TRBV4-3	NA	CASSQVGQHTDTQYF
TRBV13	NA	CASSFKGSKLFF
TRBV7-7	NA	CASSSGQGFLSYEQYF
TRBV5-5	NA	CASSSQRGYTEAFF
TRBV5-1	few	CASSLVPGRGTEAFF
TRBV2	NA	CASRMTGLSYGYTF